The source of this TCR beta chain is a study of spatial heterogeneity in lung cancer. J gave up 12 bases and V 5 bases, and 8 bases lay outside the gene matches. The CDR3 covers 13 residues. Germline V gives CDR1 SGHRS, CDR2 YFSETQ. Whole-study results and caveats: Tumoral mutation counts were tracked by counts of expanded intratumoral alpha and beta TCRs.

This sample's time point: sample taken at primary tumor resection. In regard to this clonotype: The antigen is unknown.

MiXCR, run by TCRdb on the 5' RACE reads, gives a single entry per CDR3 protein. The sample contains about 100,000 distinct CDR3 sequences, approximately 4% of which appear only once. Sequencing used lung tumor tissue, obtained at surgery. The chain joins TRBV5-1 to TRBJ1-6, with 7 nucleotides matching TRBD1. This clonotype originated in a male donor with early-stage non-small cell lung cancer. DNA of the CDR3: TGCGCCAGCAGTTGGGACAGTCCGGAACCCCTCCACTTT. This sequence encodes CASSWDSPEPLHF.